The 11 T cell receptor beta chains below all came from one sample that was sequenced in a study of somatic mutations in cytotoxic T cells in rheumatoid arthritis. Only in-frame clones appear in the TCRdb table, and some are missing; sequencing was by immunoSEQ multiplex PCR. The sample carries more than 15,000 clones, around 75% recorded once. The material sequenced was CD8+ T cells sorted from blood. All receptors come from an adult with rheumatoid arthritis.

In this sample, this clone turned up a few times. V is TRBV28 and J is TRBJ2-7; possible D gene TRBD1, 6 bases. Between the trimmed V and J ends, which lost 2 bases and 3 bases, there was a span of 14 bases. The CDR3 contains 15 residues. Germline assignment: CDR1 MDHEN and CDR2 SYDVKM. The CDR3 coding sequence is TGTGCCAGCAGTTTAGATACAGGGTCGGGCTACGAGCAGTACTTC. Protein sequence: CASSLDTGSGYEQYF. The whole variable domain, remainder taken from reference TRBV28 and TRBJ2-7, is DVKVTQSSRYLVKRTGEKVFLECVQDMDHENMFWYRQDPGLGLRLIYFSYDVKMKEKGDIPEGYSVSREKKERFSLILESASTNQTSMYLCASSLDTGSGYEQYFGPGTRLTVT.

The rearrangement joins TRBV5-4 to TRBJ1-4; TRBD1 agrees at 7 bases. With V trimmed by 0 bases and J by 6 bases, 5 bases remained unmatched. Germline V gene lookup returns CDR1 SGHNT and CDR2 YYREEE (reference sequence). This CDR3 is 15 amino acids long. CDR3 loop: CASSLGDREHEKLFF. CDR3 DNA sequence: TGTGCCAGCAGCTTGGGTGACAGGGAGCATGAAAAACTGTTTTTT. The variable domain in full, completed from reference TRBV5-4 and TRBJ1-4, reads ETGVTQSPTHLIKTRGQQVTLRCSSQSGHNTVSWYQQALGQGPQFIFQYYREEENGRGNFPPRFSGLQFPNYSSELNVNALELDDSALYLCASSLGDREHEKLFFGSGTQLSVL.

The rearrangement joins TRBV7-9 to TRBJ1-3; D is possibly TRBD1 (5 bases). Trimming stripped 6 bases from V and 4 bases from J, with 7 bases between. Germline V lookup: CDR1 SEHNR, CDR2 FQNEAQ (reference sequence). This CDR3 region has 12 residues. This CDR3 reads CASRQGGNTIYF. The CDR3 DNA sequence: TGTGCCAGCAGGCAGGGAGGAAACACCATATATTTT.

The gene calls are TRBV6-5 and TRBJ1-2; the D gene is possibly TRBD1 (6 bases). The CDR3 sequence is 13 residues long. The germline V and J ends were trimmed by 4 bases and 2 bases, with 8 bases remaining between them. Looked up from germline, CDR1 is MNHEY and CDR2 is SVGAGI. CDR3 in DNA: TGTGCCAGCAGTTCCGGGACAAACTATGGCTACACCTTC. This encodes CASSSGTNYGYTF.

The chain employs TRBV7-9 and TRBJ2-3, with 7 bases identical to TRBD2. The CDR3 loop spans 15 amino acids. The germline V gene has CDR1 SEHNR and CDR2 FQNEAQ (reference sequence). The V segment lost 5 bases and the J segment 2 bases; nucleotides outside the gene matches: 7. The CDR3 DNA is TGTGCCAGCAGCCCCCGGGACTATTACACAGATACGCAGTATTTT. As protein: CASSPRDYYTDTQYF.

The DNA of the CDR3 is TGTGCCAGCAGCCACGTGACAGACAACTCCTACGAGCAGTACTTC. This gives the protein CASSHVTDNSYEQYF. The rearrangement joins TRBV7-9 to TRBJ2-7, with a tentative D call TRBD1 (5 bases). Trimming took off 5 bases at V and 0 bases at J, with 14 bases between the two ends. CDR3 length: 15 amino acids. Germline values: CDR1 SEHNR, CDR2 FQNEAQ (reference sequence).

The rearrangement links TRBV12-5 to TRBJ2-3; no clear D gene. Trimming took off 4 bases at V and 0 bases at J, with 20 bases between the two ends. This CDR3 has 18 amino acids. Germline V gene data show CDR1 as LGHNT and CDR2 as FRNRAP. This CDR3 reads CASGSTSDGRPSTDTQYF. The CDR3 nucleotides are TGTGCTAGTGGTTCGACCTCCGACGGAAGACCTAGCACAGATACGCAGTATTTT. Using reference TRBV12-5 and TRBJ2-3 for the parts outside the CDR3, the full variable domain is DARVTQTPRHKVTEMGQEVTMRCQPILGHNTVFWYRQTMMQGLELLAYFRNRAPLDDSGMPKDRFSAEMPDATLATLKIQPSEPRDSAVYFCASGSTSDGRPSTDTQYFGPGTRLTVL.

The chain uses TRBV4-1 and TRBJ1-4, with TRBD1 as a possible D gene (5 bases). The length of the CDR3 is 15 residues. CDR1 and CDR2 (germline): MGHRA, YSYEKL. The V end lost 1 base, the J end lost 1 base, and 7 bases lay between the germline ends. CDR3 in DNA: TGCGCCAGCAGCCAAGGGGGGAGAACTAATGAAAAACTGTTTTTT. Translation gives CASSQGGRTNEKLFF.

This sequence joins TRBV4-1 and TRBJ1-2; D is perhaps TRBD1 (6 bases). Trimming pared 1 base from V and 2 bases from J, leaving 14 bases between. The CDR3 totals 16 residues. Germline V lookup: CDR1 MGHRA, CDR2 YSYEKL. The CDR3 is CASSQAIQGGNYGYTF. The CDR3 bases are TGCGCCAGCAGCCAAGCCATACAAGGGGGGAACTATGGCTACACCTTC.

The chain links TRBV4-1 to TRBJ2-3, with D possibly TRBD1 on 5 matching bases. This CDR3 comprises 15 residues. Trimming pared 1 base from V and 0 bases from J, leaving 8 bases between. Germline values: CDR1 MGHRA, CDR2 YSYEKL. The CDR3 DNA is TGCGCCAGCAGCCAAGGCAGGGCGAGCACAGATACGCAGTATTTT. Protein sequence: CASSQGRASTDTQYF.

The chain recombines TRBV19 with TRBJ2-1, with 7 bases aligning to TRBD1. Germline loops: CDR1 LNHDA, CDR2 SQIVND (reference sequence). CDR3 size: 15 residues. J lost 1 base, V lost 4 bases, and 4 bases had no gene match. The CDR3 sequence is CASSTTGVSYNEQFF. CDR3 nucleotide sequence: TGTGCCAGTAGTACTACAGGGGTATCCTACAATGAGCAGTTCTTC. Filled out from reference TRBV19 and TRBJ2-1, the complete variable domain reads DGGITQSPKYLFRKEGQNVTLSCEQNLNHDAMYWYRQDPGQGLRLIYYSQIVNDFQKGDIAEGYSVSREKKESFPLTVTSAQKNPTAFYLCASSTTGVSYNEQFFGPGTRLTVL.